This T cell receptor beta chain comes out of a study of OX40 agonist ivuxolimab in advanced cancers. Some background on the complete study: Ivuxolimab, which targeted the costimulatory receptor OX40 (CD134), was an agonistic, fully human IgG2 monoclonal antibody. Intravenous ivuxolimab was administered to patients every 2 weeks at six dose levels: 0.01, 0.1, 0.3, 1.5, 3 and 10 mg/kg. Among the roughly 50 dose-escalation patients, about 19 had hepatocellular carcinoma, around 15 melanoma, 9 renal cell carcinoma and 9 head and neck cancer. A male proportion of 75% to 85% and a mean age of about 60 years, ranging from roughly 23 to 79, were recorded for the dose-escalation cohort. Patients were allowed to have had prior anti-PD-1, anti-PD-L1 or anti-CTLA-4 therapy, and approximately 41% of the dose-escalation patients had previously received checkpoint inhibitors. Partial responses occurred in three dose-escalation patients, of whom one had hepatocellular carcinoma and two had cutaneous melanoma. Peripheral TCRbeta sequencing aimed to test whether ivuxolimab altered TCR sequence diversity and caused clonal T-cell expansion. The monotherapy dose-escalation portion (N of about 57 patients) of the phase I ivuxolimab trial is reported in the paper.

The trial excluded patients who had a history of autoimmune disease or were on systemic immunosuppression. Peripheral blood for TCR sequencing was drawn from every dose cohort at baseline, at cycle 4 day 1 and at cycle 7 day 1. Samples came from an open-label, multicenter, first-in-human phase I dose-escalation trial of ivuxolimab. The trial enrolled adults with locally advanced or metastatic head and neck squamous cell, hepatocellular, melanoma or renal cell carcinoma. Before TCR sequencing, CD4+ T cells and CD8+ T cells were sorted from peripheral blood as separate populations. Between the V and J ends, shortened by 3 bases and 2 bases respectively, the junction contains 10 bases. Via the germline V gene, CDR1 is SGHDN and CDR2 FVKESK. The cysteine opens and the phenylalanine closes a CDR3 of 15 amino acids. Of the read, only the CDR3 DNA is kept; its 45 bases are in frame from base 1. What the work shows at the level of the full study, not this receptor alone: At doses of 0.1 to 3.0 mg/kg, clonal expansion of both CD4+ and CD8+ blood T cells was observed from baseline to week 6. Low levels of normalized T-cell clonal expansion were also shown by some nonresponding patients. On average, CD8+ T cells showed more expanded clones than CD4+ T cells after ivuxolimab. In the 0.1-3.0 mg/kg groups, partial responders had among the lowest normalized peripheral clonal expansion, particularly in CD8+ T cells. The antigen specificity of the clonally expanded peripheral T cells was not determined.

A remark on this clone: Its antigen is unknown. No qualities accompany the bases; no much larger clone lies one base away.

Genomic DNA was isolated from the sorted cells so that the TCRbeta CDR3 region could be sequenced. The immunoSEQ Assay was used to sequence the TCRbeta CDR3 regions. TCRdb mirrors the immuneACCESS table, restricted to in-frame sequences. Some clones are absent from its copies; in checked studies, under half trace to an unresolved V gene, and the reason for the others is unknown. The sample records approximately 50,000 clones, about four fifths of which are singletons. Approximately 2.3% of the sample is in the top ten clones. The receptor was derived from an adult with an advanced solid tumor such as melanoma, head and neck, liver or kidney cancer. The sequence links TRBV14 to TRBJ1-4, with the D gene not confidently named. Sequencing used CD4+ or CD8+ T cells sorted from blood, obtained in a trial of the OX40 agonist ivuxolimab. The sequenced DNA is TGTGCCAGCAGCCAGGGAGATTGGACTAATGAAAAACTGTTTTTT. It encodes CASSQGDWTNEKLFF.